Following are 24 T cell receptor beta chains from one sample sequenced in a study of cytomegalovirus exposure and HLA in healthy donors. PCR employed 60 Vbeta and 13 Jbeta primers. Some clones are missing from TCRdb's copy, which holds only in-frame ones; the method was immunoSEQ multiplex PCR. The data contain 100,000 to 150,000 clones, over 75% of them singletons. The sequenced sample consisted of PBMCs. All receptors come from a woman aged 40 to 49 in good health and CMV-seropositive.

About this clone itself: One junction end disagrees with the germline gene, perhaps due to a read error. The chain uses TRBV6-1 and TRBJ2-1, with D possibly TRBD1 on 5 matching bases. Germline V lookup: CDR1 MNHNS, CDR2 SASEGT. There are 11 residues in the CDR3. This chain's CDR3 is CASSGTETEVF. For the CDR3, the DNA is TGTGCCAGCAGTGGCACCGAGACAGAGGTCTTC.

The CDR3: CAWSLRGANVLTF. Written as DNA, the CDR3 is TGTGCCTGGAGTTTGCGGGGGGCCAACGTCCTGACTTTC. The V gene is TRBV30, the J gene TRBJ2-6; no reliable D call. Trimming cost V 2 bases and J 4 bases, with 6 bases left between them. This CDR3 region has 13 residues. Germline V gene data show CDR1 as GTSNPN and CDR2 as SVGIG (reference sequence).

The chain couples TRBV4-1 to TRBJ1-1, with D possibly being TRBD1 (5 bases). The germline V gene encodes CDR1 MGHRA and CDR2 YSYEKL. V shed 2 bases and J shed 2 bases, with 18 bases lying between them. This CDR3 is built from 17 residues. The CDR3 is CASSQRLFRVSNTEAFF. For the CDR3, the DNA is TGCGCCAGCAGCCAACGCCTCTTCAGGGTCTCTAACACTGAAGCTTTCTTT.

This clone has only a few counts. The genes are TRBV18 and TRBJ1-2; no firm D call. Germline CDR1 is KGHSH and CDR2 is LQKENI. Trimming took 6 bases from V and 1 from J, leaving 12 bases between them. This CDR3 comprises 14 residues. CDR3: CASSQQANNYGYTF. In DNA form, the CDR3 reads TGTGCCAGCTCTCAGCAGGCGAATAACTATGGCTACACCTTC.

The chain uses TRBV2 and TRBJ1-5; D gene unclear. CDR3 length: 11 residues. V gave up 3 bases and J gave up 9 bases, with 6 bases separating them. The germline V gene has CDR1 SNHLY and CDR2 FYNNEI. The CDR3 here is CASSDGGPQHF. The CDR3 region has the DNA TGTGCCAGCAGTGACGGAGGGCCCCAGCATTTT. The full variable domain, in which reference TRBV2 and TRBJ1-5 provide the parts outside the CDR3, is EPEVTQTPSHQVTQMGQEVILRCVPISNHLYFYWYRQILGQKVEFLVSFYNNEISEKSEIFDDQFSVERPDGSNFTLKIRSTKLEDSAMYFCASSDGGPQHFGDGTRLSIL.

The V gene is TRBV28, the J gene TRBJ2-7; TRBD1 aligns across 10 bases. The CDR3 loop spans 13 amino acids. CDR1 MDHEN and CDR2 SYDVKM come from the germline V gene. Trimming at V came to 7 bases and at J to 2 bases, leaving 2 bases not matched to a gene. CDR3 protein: CASTGTGAYEQYF. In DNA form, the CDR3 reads TGTGCCAGCACCGGGACAGGGGCCTACGAGCAGTACTTC.

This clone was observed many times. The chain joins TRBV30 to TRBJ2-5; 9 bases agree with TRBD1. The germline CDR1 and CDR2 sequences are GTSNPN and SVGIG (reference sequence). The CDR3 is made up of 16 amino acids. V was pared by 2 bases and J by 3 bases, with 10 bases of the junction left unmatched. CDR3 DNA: TGTGCCTGGAGTACTTCGACAGGGGGATCGGAAGAGACCCAGTACTTC. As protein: CAWSTSTGGSEETQYF.

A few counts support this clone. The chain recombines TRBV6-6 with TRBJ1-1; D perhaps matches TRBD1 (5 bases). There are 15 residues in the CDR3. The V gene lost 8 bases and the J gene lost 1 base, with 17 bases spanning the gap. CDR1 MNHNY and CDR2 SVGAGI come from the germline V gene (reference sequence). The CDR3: CASSTYTQGNTEAFF. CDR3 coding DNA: TGTGCCAGCTCGACCTATACTCAGGGGAACACTGAAGCTTTCTTT.

The CDR3 region is CASSQDWGLTQKGDTQYF. The DNA for the CDR3 is TGCGCCAGCAGCCAAGATTGGGGACTCACACAGAAAGGGGATACGCAGTATTTT. V gene TRBV4-1 combines with J gene TRBJ2-3; D might be TRBD2 (6 bases). Between the trimmed V and J ends, which lost 0 bases and 6 bases, there was a span of 22 bases. The germline CDR1 and CDR2 sequences are MGHRA and YSYEKL. This CDR3 is 18 amino acids long.

CDR3 DNA sequence: TGCGCCAGCAGCTTGTCCTTGGGAAACACCATATATTTT. Translating gives CASSLSLGNTIYF. The V gene is TRBV5-1, the J gene TRBJ1-3; D gene unclear. Trimming removed 1 base from V and 4 bases from J, with 6 bases in between. Germline-derived CDR1 and CDR2 are SGHRS and YFSETQ. The CDR3 length is 13 residues. Based on the CDR3 plus reference TRBV5-1 and TRBJ1-3, the full variable domain is KAGVTQTPRYLIKTRGQQVTLSCSPISGHRSVSWYQQTPGQGLQFLFEYFSETQRNKGNFPGRFSGRQFSNSRSEMNVSTLELGDSALYLCASSLSLGNTIYFGEGSWLTVV.

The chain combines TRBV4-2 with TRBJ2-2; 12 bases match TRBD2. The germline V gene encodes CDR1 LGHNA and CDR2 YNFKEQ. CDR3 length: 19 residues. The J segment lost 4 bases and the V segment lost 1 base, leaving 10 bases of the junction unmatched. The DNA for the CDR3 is TGTGCCAGCAGCCAAGGAAGTGGTTTACTAGCGGGAGGCACCGGGGAGCTGTTTTTT. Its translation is CASSQGSGLLAGGTGELFF.

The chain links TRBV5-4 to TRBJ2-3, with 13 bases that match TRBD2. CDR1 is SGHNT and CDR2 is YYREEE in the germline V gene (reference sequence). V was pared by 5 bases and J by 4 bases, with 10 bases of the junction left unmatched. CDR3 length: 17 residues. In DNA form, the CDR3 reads TGTGCCAGCAGTTTACTACTAGCGGGAGGGGTCGCAGATACGCAGTATTTT. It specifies CASSLLLAGGVADTQYF.

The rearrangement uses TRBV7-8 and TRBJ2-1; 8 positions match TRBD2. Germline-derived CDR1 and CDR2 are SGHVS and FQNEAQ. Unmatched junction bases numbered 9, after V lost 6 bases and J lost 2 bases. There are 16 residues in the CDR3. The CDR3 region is CASRWTSMGTYNEQFF. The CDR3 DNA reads TGTGCCAGCAGATGGACTAGCATGGGGACCTACAATGAGCAGTTCTTC.

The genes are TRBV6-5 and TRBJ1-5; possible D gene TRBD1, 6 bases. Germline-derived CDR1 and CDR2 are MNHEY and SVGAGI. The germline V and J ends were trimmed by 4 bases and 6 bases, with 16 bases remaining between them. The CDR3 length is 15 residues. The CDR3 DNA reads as TGTGCCAGCAGTTCCACAGGGACGGGCGGTCAGCCCCAGCATTTT. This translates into CASSSTGTGGQPQHF.

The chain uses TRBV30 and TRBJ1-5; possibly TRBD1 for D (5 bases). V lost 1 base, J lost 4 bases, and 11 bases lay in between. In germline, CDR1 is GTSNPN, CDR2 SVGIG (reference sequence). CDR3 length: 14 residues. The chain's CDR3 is CAWSGGGQNQPQHF. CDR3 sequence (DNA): TGTGCCTGGAGTGGGGGCGGTCAGAATCAGCCCCAGCATTTT.

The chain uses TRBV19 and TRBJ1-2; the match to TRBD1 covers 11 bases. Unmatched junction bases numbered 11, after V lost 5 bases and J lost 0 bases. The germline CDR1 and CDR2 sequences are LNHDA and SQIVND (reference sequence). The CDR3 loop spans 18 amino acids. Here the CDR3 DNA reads TGTGCCAGTAGTTTTTTGTGGGACAGGGGGATCCCTAACTATGGCTACACCTTC. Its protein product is CASSFLWDRGIPNYGYTF.

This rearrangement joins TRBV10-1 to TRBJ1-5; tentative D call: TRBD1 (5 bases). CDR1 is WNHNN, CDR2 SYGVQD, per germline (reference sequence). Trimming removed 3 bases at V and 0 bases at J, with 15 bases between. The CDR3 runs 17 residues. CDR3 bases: TGCGCCAGCAGTGAAATTCAGGGTCGCTATAGCAATCAGCCCCAGCATTTT. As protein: CASSEIQGRYSNQPQHF.

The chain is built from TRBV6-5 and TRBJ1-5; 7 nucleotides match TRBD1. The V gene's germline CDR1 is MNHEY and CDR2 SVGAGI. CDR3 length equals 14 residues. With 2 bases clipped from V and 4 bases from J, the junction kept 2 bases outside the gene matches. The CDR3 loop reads CASSYRQGNQPQHF. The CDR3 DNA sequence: TGTGCCAGCAGTTACAGACAGGGAAATCAGCCCCAGCATTTT.

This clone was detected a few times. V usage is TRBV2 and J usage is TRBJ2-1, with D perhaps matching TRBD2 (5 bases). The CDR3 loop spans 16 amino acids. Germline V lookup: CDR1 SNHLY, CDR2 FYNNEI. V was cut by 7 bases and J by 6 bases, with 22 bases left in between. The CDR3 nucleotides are TGTGCCAGCATAGCAAGGACTTCCAAATATGGCAATGAGCAGTTCTTC. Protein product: CASIARTSKYGNEQFF.

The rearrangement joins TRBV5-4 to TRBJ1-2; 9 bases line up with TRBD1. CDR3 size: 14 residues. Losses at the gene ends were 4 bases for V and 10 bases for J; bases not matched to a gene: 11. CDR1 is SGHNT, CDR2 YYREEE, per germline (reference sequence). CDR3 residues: CASSQAGQGRAYTF. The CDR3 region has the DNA TGTGCCAGCAGCCAAGCAGGACAGGGGAGAGCCTACACCTTC.

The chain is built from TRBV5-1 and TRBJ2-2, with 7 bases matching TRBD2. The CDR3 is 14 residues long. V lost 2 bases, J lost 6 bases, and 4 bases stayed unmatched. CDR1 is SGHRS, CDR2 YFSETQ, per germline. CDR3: CASSLAGRSGELFF. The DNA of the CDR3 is TGCGCCAGCAGCTTAGCGGGAAGGTCCGGGGAGCTGTTTTTT.

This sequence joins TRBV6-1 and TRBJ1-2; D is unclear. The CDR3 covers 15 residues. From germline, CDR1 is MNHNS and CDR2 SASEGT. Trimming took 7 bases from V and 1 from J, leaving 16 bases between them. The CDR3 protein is CASMGPITDNYGYTF. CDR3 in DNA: TGTGCCAGCATGGGCCCTATCACCGATAACTATGGCTACACCTTC.

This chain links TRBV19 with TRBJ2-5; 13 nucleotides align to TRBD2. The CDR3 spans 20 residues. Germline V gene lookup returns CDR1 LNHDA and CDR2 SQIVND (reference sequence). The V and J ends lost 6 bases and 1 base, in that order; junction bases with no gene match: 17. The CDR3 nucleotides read TGTGCCAGTAGGTCCCTAATTCGGACCGGGACTAGCGGGATCCAAGAGACCCAGTACTTC. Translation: CASRSLIRTGTSGIQETQYF.

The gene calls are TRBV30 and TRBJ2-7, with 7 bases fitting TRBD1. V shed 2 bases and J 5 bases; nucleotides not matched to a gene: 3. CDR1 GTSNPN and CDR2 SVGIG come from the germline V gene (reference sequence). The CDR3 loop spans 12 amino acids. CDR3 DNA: TGTGCCTGGAGTTCAACAGGGGACGAGCAGTACTTC. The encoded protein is CAWSSTGDEQYF.